There are many counts of the clone carrying this T cell receptor (beta chain). Its specificity is not known. Unique molecular identifiers were added to individual cDNA molecules. TCRdb independently ran MiXCR on the 5' RACE reads; one entry per CDR3 protein. The sample consists of about 76,000 distinct CDR3 sequences, 11% of them appearing once. The germline V gene encodes CDR1 PRHDT and CDR2 FYEKMQ (reference sequence). The V gene end was trimmed by 5 bases and the J gene end by 9 bases; junction bases not matched to a gene: 16. The CDR3 totals 16 residues. The data originate from a study of early T cells in non-severe SARS-CoV-2 infection. On the study more broadly: From unsorted whole blood, bulk RNA was sequenced, and the chains remained unpaired.

Study-wide results and limits: Reliance on VDJdb matching favored anti-spike CD8 responses; private and CD4 specificities were missed.

The chain is built from TRBV13 and TRBJ2-4; 7 bases fit TRBD1. The TCR sequence derives from an adult who was a healthcare worker with PCR-confirmed SARS-CoV-2 infection or an uninfected control (not recorded which). Sequenced input: whole blood. CDR3 bases: TGTGCCAGCAGCCCCTACCTGACAGGGTCCAGGGGCATTCAGTACTTC. Amino acid sequence: CASSPYLTGSRGIQYF.